This T cell receptor beta chain was sequenced during a study of shared clonotypes between healthy human individuals. Across the whole study: With ages of 18 to 49, the donors were two women and a few men.

Profiling relied on immunoSEQ multiplex PCR, and the TCRdb table lists in-frame clones only, not all of them. The profile shows a few million clones, approximately 92% of them singletons. Naive CD8 populations comprised CD45RO-negative cells positively selected for CCR7, excluding terminally differentiated effector memory CD45RA+ cells. The specimen was naive CD8+ T cells from PBMCs. The sequence was collected from a man aged 18 to 30 in good health. Some clones in this sample may be carry-over from other donors' samples.

For the CDR3, the DNA is TGTGCCAGCTCACCCAACTCATTCTCTGAAGCTTTCTTT. Translating gives CASSPNSFSEAFF. This chain connects TRBV18 to TRBJ1-1, with unresolved D. The V end lost 3 bases, the J end lost 6 bases, and 11 bases lay between the germline ends. CDR3 length: 13 residues. Germline CDR1 and CDR2: KGHSH and LQKENI.